Sequencing of this TCR beta chain was carried out in a study of T cell repertoires in cytomegalovirus infection. On the study more broadly: The study used recently identified HLA-C-restricted and well-studied HLA-B-restricted CMV epitopes. CMV infection together with matching HLA type was indicated by public TCR beta signatures.

TCRdb used MiXCR to reprocess the reads, holding one entry per CDR3 protein. This table has about 890,000 distinct CDR3 sequences, roughly 30% appearing once. Study-wide findings and caveats: CMV carriers having the relevant HLA were flagged by cumulative public TCR beta family frequency. Dominant in the ex vivo response were TCR beta clonotypes restricted by HLA-C and specific for CMV.

V was trimmed by 7 bases and J by 6 bases, leaving 15 bases between them. The CDR3 length is 13 residues. Concerning this clonotype itself: No antigen is known for it.

This chain links TRBV23-1 with TRBJ1-2, with D possibly matching TRBD1 (5 bases). TRBV23-1 is noted as an ORF with a role that remains uncertain. This receptor was obtained from a human donor in good health (CMV status not recorded). Some clones in this sample may be carry-over from other donors' samples. Sequencing used cultured CD8+ T cells from PBMCs, obtained from culture after CMV antigen stimulation. The CDR3 DNA follows: TGCGCCAGCAATCGGCCCGGGGCTCATGGCTACACCTTC. Encoded protein: CASNRPGAHGYTF.